This TCR beta chain was retrieved from a study of T cells after yellow fever vaccination. Study outcomes and limitations: Weaker overall was a secondary response that nonetheless peaked faster, on day 5 versus 15. Across the CD4 and CD8 compartments, a small share of clonotypes was present in both.

TCRdb passed the 5' RACE reads through MiXCR, listing each CDR3 protein once. The sample yields roughly 85,000 distinct CDR3 sequences, 10% to 15% seen once. Trimming pared 1 base from V and 0 bases from J, leaving 10 bases between. Germline V CDR1 and CDR2: MNHNS, SASEGT. The CDR3 extends over 16 amino acids. The chain couples TRBV6-1 to TRBJ2-4; no firm D call. The specimen comprised CD8+ T cells not binding an NS4B(214-222) dextramer, sorted from PBMCs, sampled roughly 20 days after the first yellow fever vaccination. The clonotype originates from a man younger than 35 who received the YFV17D yellow fever vaccine. The CDR3 DNA reads as TGTGCCAGCAGTGAAGAGGGTGGCGGAGCCAAAAACATTCAGTACTTC. Translated, it gives CASSEEGGGAKNIQYF.